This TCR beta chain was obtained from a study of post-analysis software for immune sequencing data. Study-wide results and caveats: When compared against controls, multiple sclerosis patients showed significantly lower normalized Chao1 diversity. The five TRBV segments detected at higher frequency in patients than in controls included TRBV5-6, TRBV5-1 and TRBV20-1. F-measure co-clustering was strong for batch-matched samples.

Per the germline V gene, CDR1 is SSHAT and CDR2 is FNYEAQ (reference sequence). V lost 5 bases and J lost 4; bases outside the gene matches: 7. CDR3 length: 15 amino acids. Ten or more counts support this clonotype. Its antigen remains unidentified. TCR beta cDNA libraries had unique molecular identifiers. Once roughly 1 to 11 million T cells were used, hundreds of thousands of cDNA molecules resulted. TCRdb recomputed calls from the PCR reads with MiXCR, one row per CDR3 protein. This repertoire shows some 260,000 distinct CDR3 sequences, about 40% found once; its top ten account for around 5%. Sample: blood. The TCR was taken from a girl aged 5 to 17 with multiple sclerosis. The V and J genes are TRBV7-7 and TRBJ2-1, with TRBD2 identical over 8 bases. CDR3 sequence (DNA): TGTGCCAGCAGCCCGAGGGCGGGGGGTTACAATGAGCAGTTCTTC. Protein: CASSPRAGGYNEQFF.